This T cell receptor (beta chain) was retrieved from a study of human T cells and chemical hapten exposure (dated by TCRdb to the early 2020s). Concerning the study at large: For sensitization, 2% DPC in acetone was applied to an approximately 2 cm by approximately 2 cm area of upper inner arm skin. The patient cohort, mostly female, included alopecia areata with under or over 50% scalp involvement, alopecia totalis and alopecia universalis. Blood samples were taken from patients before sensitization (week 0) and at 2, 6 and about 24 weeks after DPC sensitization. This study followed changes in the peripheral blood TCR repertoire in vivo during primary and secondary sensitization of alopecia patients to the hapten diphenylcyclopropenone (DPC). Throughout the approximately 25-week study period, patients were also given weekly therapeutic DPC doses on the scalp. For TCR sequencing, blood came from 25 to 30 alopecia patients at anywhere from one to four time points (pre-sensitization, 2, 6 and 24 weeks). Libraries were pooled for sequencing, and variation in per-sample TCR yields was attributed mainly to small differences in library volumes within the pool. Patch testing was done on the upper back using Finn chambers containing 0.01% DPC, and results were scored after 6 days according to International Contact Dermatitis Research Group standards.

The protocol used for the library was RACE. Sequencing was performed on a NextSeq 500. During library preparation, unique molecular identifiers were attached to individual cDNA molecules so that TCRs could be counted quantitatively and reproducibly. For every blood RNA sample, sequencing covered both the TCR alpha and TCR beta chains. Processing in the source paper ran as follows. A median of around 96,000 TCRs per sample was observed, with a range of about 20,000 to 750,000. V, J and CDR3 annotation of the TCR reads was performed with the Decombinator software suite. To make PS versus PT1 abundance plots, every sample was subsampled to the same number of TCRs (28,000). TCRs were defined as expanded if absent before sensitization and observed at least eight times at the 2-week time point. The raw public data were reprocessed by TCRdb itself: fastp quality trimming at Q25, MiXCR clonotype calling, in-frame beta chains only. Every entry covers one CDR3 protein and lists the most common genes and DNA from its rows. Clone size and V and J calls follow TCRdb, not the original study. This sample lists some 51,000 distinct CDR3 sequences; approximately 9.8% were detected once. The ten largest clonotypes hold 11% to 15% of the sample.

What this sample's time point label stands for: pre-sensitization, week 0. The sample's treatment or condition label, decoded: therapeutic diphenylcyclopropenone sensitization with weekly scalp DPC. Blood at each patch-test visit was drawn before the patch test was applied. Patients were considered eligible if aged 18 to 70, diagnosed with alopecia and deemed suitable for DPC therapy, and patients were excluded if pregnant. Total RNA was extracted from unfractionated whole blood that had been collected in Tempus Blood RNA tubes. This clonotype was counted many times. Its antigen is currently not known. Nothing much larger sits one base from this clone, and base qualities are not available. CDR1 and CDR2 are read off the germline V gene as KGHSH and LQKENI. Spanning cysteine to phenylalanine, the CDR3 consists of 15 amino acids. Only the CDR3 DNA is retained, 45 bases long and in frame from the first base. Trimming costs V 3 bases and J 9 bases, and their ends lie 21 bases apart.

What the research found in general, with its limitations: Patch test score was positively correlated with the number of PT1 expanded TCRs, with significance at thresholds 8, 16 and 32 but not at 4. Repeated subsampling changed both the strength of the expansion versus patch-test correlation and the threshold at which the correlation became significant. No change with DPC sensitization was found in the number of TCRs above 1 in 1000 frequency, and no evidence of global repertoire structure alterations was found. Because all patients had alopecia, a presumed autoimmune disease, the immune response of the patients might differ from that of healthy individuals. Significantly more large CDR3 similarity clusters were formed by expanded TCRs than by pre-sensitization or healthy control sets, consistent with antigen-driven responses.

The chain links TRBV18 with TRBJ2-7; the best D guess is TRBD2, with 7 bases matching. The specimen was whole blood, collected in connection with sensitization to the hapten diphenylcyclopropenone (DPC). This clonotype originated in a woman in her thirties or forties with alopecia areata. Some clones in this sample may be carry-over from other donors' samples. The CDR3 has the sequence CASSPAGGGGTAQYF. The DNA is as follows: TGTGCCAGCTCACCGGCCGGGGGCGGGGGCACGGCGCAGTACTTC.